A selection of T cell receptor beta chains follows, all from one sample in a study of cytomegalovirus exposure and HLA in healthy donors. Assay: immunoSEQ multiplex PCR; the TCRdb copy retains only in-frame clones and omits some. The table includes 150,000 to 200,000 clones, 75% to 90% detected once. Source material: PBMCs. The receptors here all came from a man aged 50-59 years in good health and CMV-seropositive. Each CDR3 is given with its conserved first and last residue. Fields, in order: CDR3 DNA, CDR3 protein, D gene, clone size, V gene, J gene. D genes are given only for firm matches. Clone size is given for some rows only: seen once, a few or many times, or a class if the clone is expanded.

cdr3_nt: TGTGCCAGCACAGGGGCCCATCTGTTCAATGAGCAGTTCTTC
cdr3_aa: CASTGAHLFNEQFF
d_call: -
clone_size: -
v_call: TRBV28
j_call: TRBJ2-1

cdr3_nt: TGTGCCAGCAGTTATAAGTGGGCGAACACTGAAGCTTTCTTT
cdr3_aa: CASSYKWANTEAFF
d_call: -
clone_size: -
v_call: TRBV6-5
j_call: TRBJ1-1

cdr3_nt: TGTGCCAGCAGCTTCATTGAAAGAGATGGCTACACCTTC
cdr3_aa: CASSFIERDGYTF
d_call: -
clone_size: -
v_call: TRBV5-5
j_call: TRBJ1-2

cdr3_nt: TGTGCCAGCAGCTTTCTCCTCCAAGAGACCCAGTACTTC
cdr3_aa: CASSFLLQETQYF
d_call: -
clone_size: -
v_call: TRBV7-9
j_call: TRBJ2-5

cdr3_nt: TGCGCCAGCAGCCAAGAGGGCCTCTCTGGGGCCAACGTCCTGACTTTC
cdr3_aa: CASSQEGLSGANVLTF
d_call: -
clone_size: -
v_call: TRBV4-1
j_call: TRBJ2-6

cdr3_nt: TGTGCCAGCAGCCCGACCGGGATAGAGACCCAGTACTTC
cdr3_aa: CASSPTGIETQYF
d_call: -
clone_size: -
v_call: TRBV6-4
j_call: TRBJ2-5

cdr3_nt: TGTGCCAGCAGCCCTACAGGGGTCAGATACACCGGGGAGCTGTTTTTT
cdr3_aa: CASSPTGVRYTGELFF
d_call: TRBD1
clone_size: -
v_call: TRBV7-3
j_call: TRBJ2-2

cdr3_nt: TGTGCCATCAGTGACCAGGGTCGGACTGGAAACACCATATATTTT
cdr3_aa: CAISDQGRTGNTIYF
d_call: -
clone_size: -
v_call: TRBV10-3
j_call: TRBJ1-3

cdr3_nt: TGTGCCAGCAGTGTAGCTGGAAACACCATATATTTT
cdr3_aa: CASSVAGNTIYF
d_call: -
clone_size: -
v_call: TRBV2
j_call: TRBJ1-3

cdr3_nt: TGTGCCAGCAGGCTTGAGAGTTTAGGGGAAAACATTCAGTACTTC
cdr3_aa: CASRLESLGENIQYF
d_call: -
clone_size: few
v_call: TRBV2
j_call: TRBJ2-4

cdr3_nt: TGTGCCAGCAGTTTTAGGGGGCTTGGAAACACCATATATTTT
cdr3_aa: CASSFRGLGNTIYF
d_call: TRBD1
clone_size: -
v_call: TRBV28
j_call: TRBJ1-3

cdr3_nt: TGTGCCAGCAGCTTAACAGTCTCAAACTATGGCTACACCTTC
cdr3_aa: CASSLTVSNYGYTF
d_call: -
clone_size: -
v_call: TRBV11-2
j_call: TRBJ1-2

cdr3_nt: TGTGCCAGCAGTCTCGGACAGGGATTAACACCCCTCCACTTT
cdr3_aa: CASSLGQGLTPLHF
d_call: TRBD1
clone_size: -
v_call: TRBV11-2
j_call: TRBJ1-6

cdr3_nt: TGTGCCAGTAGTACCTGGACAGGGGGCGCGGCCGCTGAAGCTTTCTTT
cdr3_aa: CASSTWTGGAAAEAFF
d_call: TRBD1
clone_size: -
v_call: TRBV19
j_call: TRBJ1-1

cdr3_nt: TGTGCCAGCAGCTTAGTTGAGGCGAATGAGCAGTTCTTC
cdr3_aa: CASSLVEANEQFF
d_call: -
clone_size: -
v_call: TRBV7-2
j_call: TRBJ2-1

cdr3_nt: TGCGCCAGCAGCTTTTCAGGGCACACTGAAGCTTTCTTT
cdr3_aa: CASSFSGHTEAFF
d_call: -
clone_size: -
v_call: TRBV5-1
j_call: TRBJ1-1

cdr3_nt: TGTGCCAGCAGCCAAGTATTCGGACAAATGAGCAATCAGCCCCAGCATTTT
cdr3_aa: CASSQVFGQMSNQPQHF
d_call: -
clone_size: -
v_call: TRBV4-2
j_call: TRBJ1-5

cdr3_nt: TGTGCCAGCAGCCAAATCGACAAGCAGTACTTC
cdr3_aa: CASSQIDKQYF
d_call: -
clone_size: -
v_call: TRBV14
j_call: TRBJ2-7

cdr3_nt: TGCGCCAGCGGGACAGGCCTCAATCAGCCCCAGCATTTT
cdr3_aa: CASGTGLNQPQHF
d_call: TRBD1
clone_size: -
v_call: TRBV10-2
j_call: TRBJ1-5

cdr3_nt: TGTGCCAGCTCACCACAGGGGAATCAGCCCCAGCATTTT
cdr3_aa: CASSPQGNQPQHF
d_call: -
clone_size: -
v_call: TRBV18
j_call: TRBJ1-5

cdr3_nt: TGTGCCAGCAGCTTAGTTGGCGGGGGGGCGAATAATGAGCAGTTCTTC
cdr3_aa: CASSLVGGGANNEQFF
d_call: TRBD2
clone_size: -
v_call: TRBV11-2
j_call: TRBJ2-1

cdr3_nt: TGTGCCAGTAGTATCCGGGACAGGGCTATAGAGACCCAGTACTTC
cdr3_aa: CASSIRDRAIETQYF
d_call: TRBD1
clone_size: once
v_call: TRBV19
j_call: TRBJ2-5

cdr3_nt: TGTGCCATCAGTGGGACAGGGTTTGGAGGGGCCAACGTCCTGACTTTC
cdr3_aa: CAISGTGFGGANVLTF
d_call: TRBD1
clone_size: -
v_call: TRBV10-3
j_call: TRBJ2-6

cdr3_nt: TGTGCCAGCAGCGTATCTTGGGGGACAGATGTCTACAATGAGCAGTTCTTC
cdr3_aa: CASSVSWGTDVYNEQFF
d_call: TRBD1
clone_size: -
v_call: TRBV9
j_call: TRBJ2-1

cdr3_nt: TGTGCCAGCATCGGACAGGGATCCTACGAGCAGTACTTC
cdr3_aa: CASIGQGSYEQYF
d_call: TRBD1
clone_size: -
v_call: TRBV5-5
j_call: TRBJ2-7

cdr3_nt: TGTGCCAGCAGTTTATCTCCCGGGACAGGGAACACTGAAGCTTTCTTT
cdr3_aa: CASSLSPGTGNTEAFF
d_call: TRBD1
clone_size: -
v_call: TRBV28
j_call: TRBJ1-1

cdr3_nt: TGTGCCAGCAGCGCCGGGACAGGGGATGGCTACACCTTC
cdr3_aa: CASSAGTGDGYTF
d_call: TRBD1
clone_size: few
v_call: TRBV9
j_call: TRBJ1-2

cdr3_nt: TGTGCCAGCAGCGGGACAGGGCGGAGTGAAGCTTTCTTT
cdr3_aa: CASSGTGRSEAFF
d_call: TRBD1
clone_size: -
v_call: TRBV6-5
j_call: TRBJ1-1

cdr3_nt: TGTGCCACCAGCAGGGACACCCGGCATCAGCCCCAGCATTTT
cdr3_aa: CATSRDTRHQPQHF
d_call: -
clone_size: -
v_call: TRBV15
j_call: TRBJ1-5

cdr3_nt: TGTGCCTGGAGTCAGTGGGGCGTTGGAAACACCATATATTTT
cdr3_aa: CAWSQWGVGNTIYF
d_call: -
clone_size: -
v_call: TRBV30
j_call: TRBJ1-3

cdr3_nt: TGCGCCAGCAGCTTGGGCAGGGCGTACGAGCAGTACTTC
cdr3_aa: CASSLGRAYEQYF
d_call: -
clone_size: few
v_call: TRBV5-1
j_call: TRBJ2-7

cdr3_nt: TGTGCCACCAGCGGAGGACGGGACTATGGCTACACCTTC
cdr3_aa: CATSGGRDYGYTF
d_call: -
clone_size: -
v_call: TRBV15
j_call: TRBJ1-2

cdr3_nt: TGTGCCAGCAGTGAAGCGCCGCTATCCCAGGGTTTC
cdr3_aa: CASSEAPLSQGF
d_call: -
clone_size: -
v_call: TRBV2
j_call: TRBJ2-7

cdr3_nt: TGCGCCAGCAGCTCCAATCGACAGGCACAAGAGACCCAGTACTTC
cdr3_aa: CASSSNRQAQETQYF
d_call: -
clone_size: -
v_call: TRBV5-1
j_call: TRBJ2-5

cdr3_nt: TGTGCCAGCAGACCTAGCGGGGGCCCCTCCTACGAGCAGTACTTC
cdr3_aa: CASRPSGGPSYEQYF
d_call: TRBD2
clone_size: -
v_call: TRBV27
j_call: TRBJ2-7

cdr3_nt: TGTGCCTGGAGTGTCAGCTACTCGACAGGGGGCAATCAGCCCCAGCATTTT
cdr3_aa: CAWSVSYSTGGNQPQHF
d_call: TRBD1
clone_size: few
v_call: TRBV30
j_call: TRBJ1-5

cdr3_nt: TGTGCCTCCCGGGGGAGTAGGACTGAAGCTTTCTTT
cdr3_aa: CASRGSRTEAFF
d_call: -
clone_size: -
v_call: TRBV30
j_call: TRBJ1-1

cdr3_nt: TGTGCCACCAGCAGAGACAGGGGGCCAGGCCAGCCCCAGCATTTT
cdr3_aa: CATSRDRGPGQPQHF
d_call: TRBD1
clone_size: once
v_call: TRBV15
j_call: TRBJ1-5

cdr3_nt: TGTGCCAGCAGCGTAGGACAGGGGGCAGGGACCGGGGAGCTGTTTTTT
cdr3_aa: CASSVGQGAGTGELFF
d_call: TRBD1
clone_size: -
v_call: TRBV9
j_call: TRBJ2-2

cdr3_nt: TGTGCCATCCAGTCCCCGGGTGGGACCCAGTACTTC
cdr3_aa: CAIQSPGGTQYF
d_call: -
clone_size: -
v_call: TRBV19
j_call: TRBJ2-5

cdr3_nt: TGTGCCAGCAGTTACGGGGGGGCTGAAAGGGAAAAACTGTTTTTT
cdr3_aa: CASSYGGAEREKLFF
d_call: -
clone_size: once
v_call: TRBV6-5
j_call: TRBJ1-4

cdr3_nt: TGTGCCAGCAGCCGCCCAGAGGGACAGCGAATTAACTATGGCTACACCTTC
cdr3_aa: CASSRPEGQRINYGYTF
d_call: TRBD1
clone_size: -
v_call: TRBV7-9
j_call: TRBJ1-2

cdr3_nt: TGCGCCAGCAGCTTGTTCGGGGAGGGGAACACTGAAGCTTTCTTT
cdr3_aa: CASSLFGEGNTEAFF
d_call: -
clone_size: -
v_call: TRBV5-1
j_call: TRBJ1-1

cdr3_nt: TGTGCCAGCAGTATCGGGGACAGAAACACCGGGGAGCTGTTTTTT
cdr3_aa: CASSIGDRNTGELFF
d_call: TRBD1
clone_size: few
v_call: TRBV28
j_call: TRBJ2-2

cdr3_nt: TGTGCCAGCAGCTTAACGTCAGGGGGCCCTAGAACCGGGGAGCTGTTTTTT
cdr3_aa: CASSLTSGGPRTGELFF
d_call: TRBD1
clone_size: few
v_call: TRBV7-3
j_call: TRBJ2-2

cdr3_nt: TGTGCCAGCAGCTTAGCGGCGGGAGGGTACAATGAGCAGTTCTTC
cdr3_aa: CASSLAAGGYNEQFF
d_call: TRBD2
clone_size: -
v_call: TRBV7-8
j_call: TRBJ2-1

cdr3_nt: TGTGCCAGCTCACCACTTTCAGGGGGCACCCCTGGAAACACCATATATTTT
cdr3_aa: CASSPLSGGTPGNTIYF
d_call: TRBD1
clone_size: -
v_call: TRBV18
j_call: TRBJ1-3

cdr3_nt: TGCGCCAGCAAAACGGACAGTATGAACACTGAAGCTTTCTTT
cdr3_aa: CASKTDSMNTEAFF
d_call: -
clone_size: -
v_call: TRBV5-1
j_call: TRBJ1-1

cdr3_nt: TGCGCCAGCAGCCGGCGACTAGCGGGGGAGATCACAGATACGCAGTATTTT
cdr3_aa: CASSRRLAGEITDTQYF
d_call: TRBD2
clone_size: -
v_call: TRBV4-1
j_call: TRBJ2-3

cdr3_nt: TGTGCCAGCTCACCACGGGGGCTGAACACTGAAGCTTTCTTT
cdr3_aa: CASSPRGLNTEAFF
d_call: -
clone_size: -
v_call: TRBV18
j_call: TRBJ1-1

cdr3_nt: TGTGCCAGCAAGGTCGGGACAGGGACCGAAGATTCACCCCTCCACTTT
cdr3_aa: CASKVGTGTEDSPLHF
d_call: TRBD1
clone_size: few
v_call: TRBV6-6
j_call: TRBJ1-6

cdr3_nt: TGCAGCGTAGCTGGGACGCGGGAAACTAATGAAAAACTGTTTTTT
cdr3_aa: CSVAGTRETNEKLFF
d_call: -
clone_size: -
v_call: TRBV29-1
j_call: TRBJ1-4

cdr3_nt: TGTGCCAGCAGCCGACTAGCGGATGGCACAGATACGCAGTATTTT
cdr3_aa: CASSRLADGTDTQYF
d_call: TRBD2
clone_size: -
v_call: TRBV4-2
j_call: TRBJ2-3

cdr3_nt: TGCAGTGCTCCCCTAATGGGGGAGCTGTTTTTT
cdr3_aa: CSAPLMGELFF
d_call: -
clone_size: -
v_call: TRBV20-1
j_call: TRBJ2-2

cdr3_nt: TGTGCCAGCAGTTTAGGAAAGGGGGTGTACACTGAAGCTTTCTTT
cdr3_aa: CASSLGKGVYTEAFF
d_call: -
clone_size: -
v_call: TRBV27
j_call: TRBJ1-1